These 19 T cell receptor beta chains came from one sample sequenced in a study of blood T cell repertoires in COVID-19. The table came from immunoSEQ multiplex PCR; TCRdb's copy has only in-frame clones and leaves some out. The sample yields about 220,000 clones, 70% to 90% seen once. The specimen was peripheral blood. These receptors were taken from a woman in her sixties or seventies with COVID-19, enrolled during active disease.

The CDR3 here is CASSYSGRLNQPQHF. The CDR3 bases are TGTGCCAGCAGTTACTCAGGGAGACTCAATCAGCCCCAGCATTTT. This sequence joins TRBV6-2 or TRBV6-3 and TRBJ1-5, with D uncertain. The CDR3 loop spans 15 amino acids. Germline V gene lookup returns CDR1 MNHEY and CDR2 SVGEGT. The germline V and J ends were trimmed by 0 bases and 3 bases, with 9 bases remaining between them.

The chain combines TRBV3-1 (or the pseudogene TRBV3-2) with TRBJ2-3; 9 bases fit TRBD2. V was clipped by 4 bases and J by 2 bases; unmatched bases: 7. In germline, CDR1 is LGHDT, CDR2 YNNKEL (reference sequence). CDR3 length: 16 residues. In DNA, the CDR3 is TGTGCCAGCAGCCCTTACCCGGGACTAGCCACAGATACGCAGTATTTT. It translates to CASSPYPGLATDTQYF.

This rearrangement joins TRBV18 to TRBJ2-3; 10 nucleotides match TRBD1. V trimming: 2 bases; J trimming: 1 base; junction bases outside the gene matches: 0. Germline CDR1 is KGHSH and CDR2 is LQKENI. CDR3 length: 15 amino acids. CDR3 amino acids: CASSPGQGGTDTQYF. The CDR3 bases are TGTGCCAGCTCACCAGGACAGGGGGGCACAGATACGCAGTATTTT. Combining the CDR3 with reference TRBV18 and TRBJ2-3 gives the whole variable domain NAGVMQNPRHLVRRRGQEARLRCSPMKGHSHVYWYRQLPEEGLKFMVYLQKENIIDESGMPKERFSAEFPKEGPSILRIQQVVRGDSAAYFCASSPGQGGTDTQYFGPGTRLTVL.

The chain recombines TRBV6-2 or TRBV6-3 with TRBJ2-7, with 12 bases lining up with TRBD2. Germline V CDR1 and CDR2: MNHEY, SVGEGT. After removal of 6 bases from V and 1 base from J, the junction contained 10 bases not matched to a gene. The CDR3 loop spans 17 amino acids. The CDR3 is CASSQLAGGPRSYEQYF. As DNA, the CDR3 is TGTGCCAGCAGCCAACTAGCGGGAGGTCCTCGATCCTACGAGCAGTACTTC.

V usage is TRBV6-2 or TRBV6-3 and J usage is TRBJ1-2; 7 positions match TRBD1. The trim removed 5 bases at V and 4 bases at J, leaving 4 bases unmatched. There are 13 residues in the CDR3. Germline loops: CDR1 MNHEY, CDR2 SVGEGT. The CDR3 region has the DNA TGTGCCAGCAGTGCGACAGGGACCTATGGCTACACCTTC. It codes for CASSATGTYGYTF.

This clone was counted once. The chain has TRBV19 and TRBJ2-2; tentative D call: TRBD1 (6 bases). CDR1 and CDR2 (germline): LNHDA, SQIVND (reference sequence). The V end lost 6 bases, the J end lost 5 bases, and 7 bases lay between the germline ends. The CDR3 loop spans 12 amino acids. DNA of the CDR3: TGTGCCAGTAGACAGGGAACCGGGGAGCTGTTTTTT. Its protein is CASRQGTGELFF.

CDR3 nucleotide sequence: TGTGCCAGCAGTCGAGGACAGGGGACTGAAGCTTTCTTT. It translates to CASSRGQGTEAFF. The chain links TRBV6-2 or TRBV6-3 to TRBJ1-1; TRBD1 matches 9 bases. In germline, CDR1 is MNHEY, CDR2 SVGEGT. The V gene end was trimmed by 5 bases and the J gene end by 5 bases; junction bases not matched to a gene: 3. The length of the CDR3 is 13 residues.

This clone was seen a handful of times. DNA for the CDR3: TGTGCCAGCAGTGAATTGCTAGCGGGAACAGATACGCAGTATTTT. This codes for CASSELLAGTDTQYF. This sequence joins TRBV2 and TRBJ2-3, with 9 bases fitting TRBD2. V trimming: 2 bases; J trimming: 3 bases; junction bases outside the gene matches: 3. Per germline, CDR1 SNHLY and CDR2 FYNNEI. CDR3 length equals 15 residues.

The gene calls are TRBV5-1 and TRBJ1-4, with 9 bases that match TRBD1. CDR3 length: 17 amino acids. V was pared by 0 bases and J by 4 bases, with 7 bases of the junction left unmatched. Germline CDR1 is SGHRS and CDR2 is YFSETQ. The CDR3 DNA follows: TGCGCCAGCAGCTTGGGAACGCCGGGACAGGGTAATGAAAAACTGTTTTTT. Protein: CASSLGTPGQGNEKLFF.

This chain uses TRBV11-2 with TRBJ2-7, with D possibly TRBD2 on 8 matching bases. The CDR3 is 17 amino acids. V was cut by 5 bases and J by 4 bases, with 24 bases left in between. Germline V lookup: CDR1 SGHAT, CDR2 FQNNGV. The CDR3 here is CASSPREGGTVVYEQYF. The DNA of the CDR3 is TGTGCCAGCAGCCCCCGGGAGGGAGGGACAGTCGTTTACGAGCAGTACTTC.

V is TRBV13 and J is TRBJ1-2, with 10 bases that match TRBD1. V dropped 6 bases and J dropped 8; count of bases not matched to a gene: 12. Germline V gene data show CDR1 as PRHDT and CDR2 as FYEKMQ (reference sequence). There are 15 residues in the CDR3. CDR3 residues: CASRYTGQGVRGYTF. CDR3 in DNA: TGTGCCAGCAGATACACTGGACAGGGGGTCCGCGGCTACACCTTC.

The chain has TRBV19 and TRBJ2-2, with 9 bases lining up with TRBD1. Trimming took 6 bases from V and 6 from J; bases not matched to a gene: 5. The CDR3 is 14 residues long. Germline assignment: CDR1 LNHDA and CDR2 SQIVND (reference sequence). CDR3 coding DNA: TGTGCCAGTAGCCCGGGACAGGGCTCCGGGGAGCTGTTTTTT. It specifies CASSPGQGSGELFF.

This chain joins TRBV19 and TRBJ1-1; tentatively, D is TRBD1 (5 bases). The CDR3 extends over 15 amino acids. Between the trimmed V and J ends, which lost 0 bases and 4 bases, there was a span of 12 bases. In germline, CDR1 is LNHDA, CDR2 SQIVND (reference sequence). CDR3 bases: TGTGCCAGTAGTATAGATTTCAGGGAGGTCACTGAAGCTTTCTTT. Protein product: CASSIDFREVTEAFF.

This chain uses TRBV4-3 with TRBJ2-4; 15 bases align to TRBD2. The CDR3 contains 18 residues. After removal of 4 bases from V and 2 bases from J, the junction contained 6 bases not matched to a gene. Germline V gene lookup returns CDR1 LGHNA and CDR2 YSLEER. CDR3 in amino acids: CASSRGLAGGGTKNIQYF. The CDR3 DNA reads TGCGCCAGCAGCCGCGGACTAGCGGGAGGGGGGACCAAAAACATTCAGTACTTC.

This clone was counted once. The rearrangement uses TRBV6-5 and TRBJ1-5, with D hard to call. The germline CDR1 and CDR2 sequences are MNHEY and SVGAGI. V was pared by 5 bases and J by 0 bases, with 11 bases between. CDR3 size: 15 residues. This CDR3 is CASSREGNSNQPQHF. The CDR3 DNA reads as TGTGCCAGCAGTCGGGAGGGAAATAGCAATCAGCCCCAGCATTTT.

The chain links TRBV14 to TRBJ2-7; the match to TRBD1 covers 10 bases. V lost 3 bases to trimming and J lost 2 bases; unmatched junction nucleotides: 1. This CDR3 has 14 amino acids. Per the germline V gene, CDR1 is SGHDN and CDR2 is FVKESK. CDR3 residues: CASSHGTGAYEQYF. CDR3 in DNA: TGTGCCAGCAGCCACGGGACAGGGGCCTACGAGCAGTACTTC.

This clone was counted a single time. The chain uses TRBV19 and TRBJ1-5, with D possibly being TRBD1 (5 bases). V was trimmed by 5 bases and J by 3 bases, leaving 17 bases between them. CDR3 length: 16 amino acids. From germline, CDR1 is LNHDA and CDR2 SQIVND (reference sequence). CDR3: CASSSHRSEDNQPQHF. DNA of the CDR3: TGTGCCAGTAGTTCCCACAGGTCGGAAGACAATCAGCCCCAGCATTTT.

In regard to this clone: The junction does not match germline at one end; this may be a read error. The genes are TRBV7-7 and TRBJ2-5; 10 bases fit TRBD1. CDR1 is SSHAT and CDR2 is FNYEAQ in the germline V gene (reference sequence). This CDR3 has 17 residues. CDR3 nucleotide sequence: TGTGCTAGCAGCTTAGGTGCCGGGACAGGGGCCGAAGAGACCCAGTACTTC. This translates into CASSLGAGTGAEETQYF.

V usage is TRBV27 and J usage is TRBJ1-3; no reliable D call. Trimming pared 5 bases from V and 0 bases from J, leaving 14 bases between. Looked up from germline, CDR1 is MNHEY and CDR2 is SMNVEV (reference sequence). The CDR3 sequence is 16 residues long. For the CDR3, the DNA is TGTGCCAGCAGTCGAAACATGCCTAGCTCTGGAAACACCATATATTTT. This translates into CASSRNMPSSGNTIYF.